These T cell receptor beta chains were read from a single sample in a study of cytomegalovirus exposure and HLA in healthy donors. Method: immunoSEQ multiplex PCR; TCRdb's copy keeps in-frame clones and lacks some. The data hold 150,000 to 200,000 clones, with 84% observed a single time. Material for sequencing was PBMCs. The receptors derive from a man aged 50 to 59 in good health and CMV-seropositive. Both conserved end residues are trimmed from each CDR3.

TRBV6-5	TRBJ1-6	ASSYGDRSYSPLH
TRBV27	TRBJ2-5	ASSLSGLAGRETQY
TRBV27	TRBJ2-7	ASRGGVWGAYEQY
TRBV10-3	TRBJ2-5	AISESKSGQETQY
TRBV18	TRBJ2-5	ASSPTAGQETQY
TRBV5-1	TRBJ2-1	ASSLTTNREQF
TRBV5-1	TRBJ1-2	ASSLEGDREAYT
TRBV7-8	TRBJ2-5	ASSLLAGLYQETQY
TRBV15	TRBJ2-3	ATSRLAGGRDTQY
TRBV10-1	TRBJ2-1	ASSAGGSYNEQF
TRBV19	TRBJ1-1	ASSPGWKGPMDTEAF
TRBV4-1	TRBJ2-7	ASSPERARSSYEQY
TRBV7-2	TRBJ2-5	ASIQAGGRGQETQY
TRBV7-2	TRBJ2-7	ASSSGGYRRRSYEQY
TRBV2	TRBJ1-2	ASSEVDRAPIYGYT
TRBV6-5	TRBJ2-5	ASSYLGQSETQY
TRBV25-1	TRBJ2-3	ASSGGGGTSGTDTQY
TRBV11-3	TRBJ1-2	ASSAWDRGLGYT
TRBV27	TRBJ1-2	ASSLSGPDRGYT
TRBV6-1	TRBJ2-7	ASKVQDFRGYEQY
TRBV7-9	TRBJ2-1	ASSLYQKSYNEQF
TRBV27	TRBJ2-1	ASSLNGYNEQF
TRBV5-6	TRBJ1-1	ASSLLGTAMNTEAF
TRBV6-1	TRBJ1-1	ASSRAGLITEAF
TRBV18	TRBJ2-1	ASSPLAGGGNEQF
TRBV7-3	TRBJ2-2	ASSLVTGTGELF
TRBV19	TRBJ2-7	ASREASSYEQY
TRBV19	TRBJ1-5	ASTPGQYSNQPQH
TRBV15	TRBJ2-3	ATSGASTDTQY
TRBV7-2	TRBJ2-2	ASSYMGGQGVPGELF
TRBV5-4	TRBJ1-1	ASSWMTGGTEAF
TRBV5-1	TRBJ2-5	ASSLSGRVEETQY
TRBV2	TRBJ1-4	ASSGGTADEKLF
TRBV10-2	TRBJ1-4	ASSERRGSNEKLF
TRBV9	TRBJ1-1	ASSVDFRGRVTEAF
TRBV6-1	TRBJ2-7	ASRDRGTPYEQY
TRBV7-9	TRBJ2-3	ASSPQGTDTQY
TRBV4-1	TRBJ2-3	ASSQSAGVTDTQY
TRBV9	TRBJ2-3	ASSDPYGATTDTQY
TRBV19	TRBJ2-3	ASRLQAISTDTQY
TRBV7-3	TRBJ2-1	ASSPGLAGSSSYNEQF
TRBV7-2	TRBJ2-5	ASSKGLAGGRETQY
TRBV5-6	TRBJ1-5	ASSYGQGKNQPQH
TRBV11-3	TRBJ2-1	ASSWTSGRKSGSYNEQF
TRBV19	TRBJ1-6	ASSDRQNSPLH
TRBV27	TRBJ1-5	ASSLYPGGQPQH
TRBV5-1	TRBJ2-5	ASSFPRDRGETQY
TRBV5-4	TRBJ1-1	ASSPGGSGGYTEAF
TRBV6-5	TRBJ2-2	ASSYRTSGGTGELF
TRBV6-5	TRBJ1-2	ASRPTGRGDYGYT
TRBV7-6	TRBJ1-5	ASSAQGYGNQPQH
TRBV29-1	TRBJ2-3	SAPGGSTDTQY
TRBV12-5	TRBJ2-1	ASGLFGRDPRNEQF
TRBV7-3	TRBJ2-5	ASSLGGRGETRY
TRBV4-1	TRBJ2-4	ASSQVGTGPAKNIQY
TRBV7-9	TRBJ2-7	ASSFGQAYEQY
TRBV2	TRBJ2-1	ASPPGTGGSSYNEQF
TRBV5-4	TRBJ1-2	ASTPGTGEGYT
TRBV19	TRBJ2-1	ASNTDRSSYNEQF
TRBV18	TRBJ1-6	ASSYGNNSPLH